This T cell receptor (beta chain) emerged from a study of human T cells and chemical hapten exposure. TCRdb reprocessed the RACE reads via MiXCR and lists one record per CDR3 protein. Found here are about 180,000 distinct CDR3 sequences, more than 25% of them singletons; the top ten hold less than 3.5%. The CDR3 covers 13 residues. CDR1 is SGHNT, CDR2 YYREEE, per germline (reference sequence). This clonotype was observed a handful of times. A junction boundary mismatches the germline segment, possibly from a read error. Time point here: pre-sensitization, week 0. Sample treatment: therapeutic diphenylcyclopropenone sensitization with weekly scalp DPC.

Sequencing was performed on whole blood, taken in connection with sensitization to the hapten diphenylcyclopropenone (DPC). This chain joins TRBV5-4 and TRBJ1-1; no definite D call. The source of this sequence is a woman younger than 45 with alopecia areata. Some clones in this sample may be carry-over from other donors' samples. The CDR3, as DNA: TGTGCCAGCAGCCCCCGTGGCCAGGACTCAATCAGTTTT. It specifies CASSPRGQDSISF.